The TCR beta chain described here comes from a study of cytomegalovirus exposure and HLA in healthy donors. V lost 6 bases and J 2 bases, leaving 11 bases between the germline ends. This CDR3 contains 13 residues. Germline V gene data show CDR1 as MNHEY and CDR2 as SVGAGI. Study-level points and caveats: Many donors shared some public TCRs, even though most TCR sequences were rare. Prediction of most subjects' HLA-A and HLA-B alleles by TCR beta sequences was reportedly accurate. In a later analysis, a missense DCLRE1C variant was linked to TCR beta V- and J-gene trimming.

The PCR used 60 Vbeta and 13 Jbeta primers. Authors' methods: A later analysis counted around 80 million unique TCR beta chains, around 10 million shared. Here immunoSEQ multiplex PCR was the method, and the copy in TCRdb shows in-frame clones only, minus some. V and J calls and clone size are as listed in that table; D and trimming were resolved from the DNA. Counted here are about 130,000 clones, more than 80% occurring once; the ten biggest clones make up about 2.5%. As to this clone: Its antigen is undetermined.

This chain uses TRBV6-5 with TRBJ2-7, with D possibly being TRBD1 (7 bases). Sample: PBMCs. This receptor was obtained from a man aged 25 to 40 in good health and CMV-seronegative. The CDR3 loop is CASRRGQPYEQYF. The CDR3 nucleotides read TGTGCCAGCAGGCGGGGACAGCCCTACGAGCAGTACTTC.